These 2 T cell receptor beta chains originate from one sample sequenced in a study of T-cell memory formation after mild COVID-19. TCRdb reanalysed the 5' RACE reads using MiXCR and keeps one entry per CDR3 protein. The data show over 350,000 distinct CDR3 sequences, about 24% seen once. Material for sequencing was PBMCs or a T cell subset sorted from them (not recorded which). The receptor set was obtained from an adult woman who had mild COVID-19 (a few samples of this study predate the infection). Cell type and time point are not known.

This clonotype was observed at least ten times. The V gene is TRBV5-1, the J gene TRBJ2-3; no reliable D call. The CDR3 loop spans 11 amino acids. V lost 4 bases, J lost 6 bases, and 6 bases lay in between. CDR1 and CDR2 from the germline V gene are SGHRS and YFSETQ. CDR3 sequence: CASSPSDTQYF. The CDR3 DNA sequence: TGCGCCAGCAGCCCCTCTGATACGCAGTATTTT.

The chain couples TRBV7-6 to TRBJ2-3; 8 nucleotides agree with TRBD1. Germline V gives CDR1 SGHVS, CDR2 FNYEAQ. CDR3 size: 16 residues. V shed 4 bases, J shed 1 base, and the junction held 7 bases outside the gene matches. CDR3 nucleotide sequence: TGTGCCAGCAGCTCCAGAGGGGACAGGCGCACAGATACGCAGTATTTT. Translated: CASSSRGDRRTDTQYF.